These 14 T cell receptor beta chains came from one sample sequenced in a study of blood T cells in healthy people across ages. A J-beta primer mix and a sample-barcoded 5' primer were used in a second PCR of roughly 7 to 12 cycles. TCRdb called the 5' RACE reads again in MiXCR, with one record for every CDR3 protein. The sample shows about 1.6 million distinct CDR3 sequences, roughly 32% of them seen only once. The sequenced material came from blood. The receptors shown here come from a woman aged 30 to 39 in good health.

V and J are TRBV11-2 and TRBJ2-4; 8 nucleotides align to TRBD2. V dropped 3 bases and J dropped 0; count of bases not matched to a gene: 10. This CDR3 comprises 18 residues. In germline, CDR1 is SGHAT, CDR2 FQNNGV. The DNA of the CDR3 is TGTGCCAGCAGCTTGTGGCGGGAGGCGCCTCTAGCCAAAAACATTCAGTACTTC. This encodes CASSLWREAPLAKNIQYF.

In this sample, this clonotype turned up a few times. In nucleotides, the CDR3 is TGCGCCAGCAGGGATGGGACAGGGAGGCAAGAGACCCAGTACTTC. Its protein is CASRDGTGRQETQYF. The chain uses TRBV10-2 and TRBJ2-5, with 9 bases lining up with TRBD1. Germline values: CDR1 WSHSY, CDR2 SAAADI. J lost 2 bases, V lost 6 bases, and 7 bases had no gene match. The CDR3 sequence is 15 residues long.

This chain links TRBV27 with TRBJ2-7, with D possibly being TRBD1 or TRBD2 (5 bases each). The V and J ends lost 7 bases and 4 bases respectively, with 29 bases between them. This CDR3 has 18 amino acids. CDR1 MNHEY and CDR2 SMNVEV come from the germline V gene (reference sequence). Here the CDR3 DNA reads TGTGCCAGCATTTCCCGGGACCGATCTACGACCGCCCTTTACGAGCAGTACTTC. Protein product: CASISRDRSTTALYEQYF.

The genes are TRBV3-1 and TRBJ2-1, with 7 bases fitting TRBD1. Trimming took 4 bases from V and 6 from J; bases not matched to a gene: 15. The CDR3 runs to 17 residues. The germline V gene encodes CDR1 LGHDT and CDR2 YNNKEL (reference sequence). In nucleotides, the CDR3 is TGTGCCAGCAGCCCCCAGGGGGTAGGTCCATCGCCCAATGAGCAGTTCTTC. This codes for CASSPQGVGPSPNEQFF.

The CDR3 DNA sequence: TGTGCCAGCATTAAAAGGTTAATAGCGGGAGGGCCGTTCTTC. It codes for CASIKRLIAGGPFF. The gene calls are TRBV6-1 and TRBJ2-1, with 11 bases that match TRBD2. This CDR3 has 14 residues. V lost 7 bases and J lost 15; bases outside the gene matches: 14. Germline values: CDR1 MNHNS, CDR2 SASEGT.

This clonotype was found many times. V is TRBV3-1 and J is TRBJ2-7, with D possibly TRBD2 on 5 matching bases. Per germline, CDR1 LGHDT and CDR2 YNNKEL (reference sequence). Trimming shortened V by 3 bases and J by 2 bases, and 20 bases separated the two germline ends. This CDR3 is built from 17 residues. CDR3 residues: CASSQVLGTSNAYEQYF. The CDR3 bases are TGTGCCAGCAGCCAGGTCTTGGGAACTAGTAACGCCTACGAGCAGTACTTC.

The chain combines TRBV3-1 with TRBJ2-7; D tentatively reads TRBD1 or TRBD2 (5 bases each). Trimming cost V 4 bases and J 6 bases, with 16 bases left between them. Per germline, CDR1 LGHDT and CDR2 YNNKEL (reference sequence). The CDR3 extends over 14 amino acids. The CDR3, as DNA: TGTGCCAGCAGCCGGGGGACCCACGACTCCGAGCAGTACTTC. Its protein is CASSRGTHDSEQYF.

Comment on this clonotype: Since a much larger clone is just one base distant, this may be a read error. The chain is built from TRBV27 and TRBJ2-7; 10 bases agree with TRBD1. The CDR3 consists of 14 residues. Germline-derived CDR1 and CDR2 are MNHEY and SMNVEV (reference sequence). The CDR3 sequence is CAGSLTGGLDEQYF. In DNA form, the CDR3 reads TGTGCCGGCAGTTTGACAGGGGGCCTAGACGAGCAGTACTTC.

This clonotype was detected only a few times. The V gene is TRBV4-2, the J gene TRBJ2-1, with 9 nucleotides matching TRBD2. The CDR3 sequence is 17 residues long. CDR1 is LGHNA and CDR2 is YNFKEQ in the germline V gene. V lost 4 bases and J lost 4; bases outside the gene matches: 11. The CDR3 DNA reads as TGTGCCAGCAGCCCGGGCGGGAGGGCCCTCGGGTACAATGAGCAGTTCTTC. Its protein product is CASSPGGRALGYNEQFF.

This sequence joins TRBV13 and TRBJ2-3, with a weak D call TRBD2 (6 bases). Germline values: CDR1 PRHDT, CDR2 FYEKMQ (reference sequence). The CDR3 is made up of 13 amino acids. V lost 0 bases to trimming and J lost 14 bases, with 15 bases between them. CDR3: CASSLGGRSWRYF. In nucleotides, the CDR3 is TGTGCCAGCAGCTTAGGGGGGAGGTCCTGGCGGTATTTT.

Of note for this clonotype: Possible read error: a much larger clone is one base away. The J gene is TRBJ2-3, the V gene TRBV5-5; maybe TRBD1 (5 bases). In germline, CDR1 is SGHKS, CDR2 YYEKEE (reference sequence). This CDR3 region has 14 residues. V shed 4 bases and J shed 2 bases, with 11 bases lying between them. CDR3 in DNA: TGTGCCAGCAGCCAGGGTCTCTTCACAGATACGCAGTATTTT. It is translated as CASSQGLFTDTQYF. Drawing the rest from reference TRBV5-5 and TRBJ2-3, the complete variable domain is DAGVTQSPTHLIKTRGQQVTLRCSPISGHKSVSWYQQVLGQGPQFIFQYYEKEERGRGNFPDRFSARQFPNYSSELNVNALLLGDSALYLCASSQGLFTDTQYFGPGTRLTVL.

The chain links TRBV29-1 to TRBJ1-1; possible D gene TRBD1, 6 bases. CDR3 length: 13 amino acids. Germline CDR1 reads SQVTM; CDR2 reads ANQGSEA. V was cut by 6 bases and J by 2 bases, with 13 bases left in between. For the CDR3, the DNA is TGCAGCGTGCAACAGGGAAGAAACACTGAAGCTTTCTTT. Translating gives CSVQQGRNTEAFF.

The chain couples TRBV20-1 to TRBJ2-5; 8 bases agree with TRBD1. Germline V lookup: CDR1 DFQATT, CDR2 SNEGSKA (reference sequence). The V gene end was trimmed by 1 base and the J gene end by 3 bases; junction bases not matched to a gene: 13. The CDR3 spans 17 residues. For the CDR3, the DNA is TGCAGTGCTAGAGTCAATAGTCCCAAGACAGGGGAAGAGACCCAGTACTTC. The encoded protein is CSARVNSPKTGEETQYF.

This clonotype showed up just once. The chain employs TRBV5-5 and TRBJ2-5; TRBD2 matches 13 bases. Germline assignment: CDR1 SGHKS and CDR2 YYEKEE (reference sequence). The V gene end was trimmed by 3 bases and the J gene end by 0 bases; junction bases not matched to a gene: 5. The CDR3 runs to 17 residues. The DNA for the CDR3 is TGTGCCAGCAGCTCAGGACTAGCGGGGGTACACCAAGAGACCCAGTACTTC. Its protein product is CASSSGLAGVHQETQYF.